Listed below are T cell receptor beta chains from one sample, sequenced in a study of T cell changes during pregnancy in multiple sclerosis. Sequenced by immunoSEQ multiplex PCR; TCRdb stores in-frame clones only, minus some. Counted here are 30,000 to 45,000 clones, 75% to 95% occurring once; the ten biggest clones make up about 12%. Sequencing used CD8+ T cells from peripheral blood mononuclear cells, obtained after pregnancy. These receptors came from a female donor with multiple sclerosis, enrolled in a pregnancy study. CDR3s include the opening cysteine and the closing phenylalanine or tryptophan. A D gene is named only where the DNA matches it firmly. Clone size is not always given. Where it is, it says once, few, many or a class for expanded clones.

-	TRBV27	TRBJ2-7	-	15	TGTGCCAGTTCCAAAGAGACTGGATTATCCTACGAGCAGTACTTC	CASSKETGLSYEQYF
-	TRBV7-9	TRBJ2-7	-	15	TGTGCCAGCAGCTCCCCGACAGGAATCTCCTACGAGCAGTACTTC	CASSSPTGISYEQYF
-	TRBV18	TRBJ1-3	-	13	TGTGCCAGCTCCGACGGCGGGGGAAACACCATATATTTT	CASSDGGGNTIYF
-	TRBV19	TRBJ2-7	-	14	TGTGCCAGTAGTATAGCATTCGGGGGTGACGAGCAGTACTTC	CASSIAFGGDEQYF
-	TRBV9	TRBJ1-1	-	14	TGTGCCAGCAGCGTAGGTGACAGCCACACTGAAGCTTTCTTT	CASSVGDSHTEAFF
-	TRBV7-6	TRBJ1-1	-	13	TGTGCCAGCAGCAATTTTCGGAACACTGAAGCTTTCTTT	CASSNFRNTEAFF
TRBD1	TRBV2	TRBJ2-7	-	13	TGTGCCAGCAGTGAGGGACAGGGGGGAGAGCAGTACTTC	CASSEGQGGEQYF
-	TRBV30	TRBJ2-7	-	15	TGTGCCTGGAGGATCCCAGTCGACGGGACCTACGAGCAGTACTTC	CAWRIPVDGTYEQYF
-	TRBV6-6	TRBJ2-7	-	12	TGTGCCAGCAGTTACGGGGCTTCCGAGCAGTACTTC	CASSYGASEQYF
TRBD2	TRBV11-2	TRBJ2-1	-	15	TGTGCCAGCAGCTCCCTCAGGGGACTAGCCAGAGAGCAGTTCTTC	CASSSLRGLAREQFF
-	TRBV7-2	TRBJ1-2	-	13	TGTGCCAGCAGCTTAGGCAGCGGGATTGGCTACACCTTC	CASSLGSGIGYTF
-	TRBV6-5	TRBJ2-3	-	13	TGTGCCAGCAGTTACGACGGGGTCCGTACGCAGTATTTT	CASSYDGVRTQYF
-	TRBV5-4	TRBJ1-1	-	17	TGTGCCAGCAGCTGGGGGGGAAGAACCCTCATGAACACTGAAGCTTTCTTT	CASSWGGRTLMNTEAFF
-	TRBV19	TRBJ1-1	-	13	TGTGCCAGTAGTTCCCCAGAAGGGGCTGAAGCTTTCTTT	CASSSPEGAEAFF
-	TRBV27	TRBJ2-5	-	18	TGTGCCAGCAGTTTAAGGGCCGCGGACTCTTATTTAGTTGGGACCCAGTACTTC	CASSLRAADSYLVGTQYF
TRBD1	TRBV7-9	TRBJ1-1	-	18	TGTGCCAGCAGCTTACTTGGACAGGGCTTTCTTGAGAACACTGAAGCTTTCTTT	CASSLLGQGFLENTEAFF
TRBD2	TRBV7-8	TRBJ2-7	-	16	TGTGCCAGCAGCTTAGGGTTGGGGGGGACGTACTACGAGCAGTACTTC	CASSLGLGGTYYEQYF
TRBD2	TRBV29-1	TRBJ2-1	once	17	TGCAGCGTTTCTCCTAGCGGGAGGGCCAATATCGACAATGAGCAGTTCTTC	CSVSPSGRANIDNEQFF
-	TRBV27	TRBJ2-1	medium-sized	13	TGTGCCAGCAGTTTGAGGTTCTACAATGAGCAGTTCTTC	CASSLRFYNEQFF
TRBD1	TRBV9	TRBJ2-7	-	16	TGTGCCAGCAGCGTAGGTTCCGCACAGGGGGCTGGCGAGCAGTACTTC	CASSVGSAQGAGEQYF
-	TRBV27	TRBJ1-1	-	15	TGTGCCAGCAGTTTAGTAGGGGTTTCAAACACTGAAGCTTTCTTT	CASSLVGVSNTEAFF
-	TRBV5-4	TRBJ1-2	-	16	TGTGCCAGCAGCTTGGGTAGGTGGGATGGAGGCTATGGCTACACCTTC	CASSLGRWDGGYGYTF
TRBD2	TRBV6-1	TRBJ2-1	-	13	TGTGCCAGCAGTGTGACTAGCGTCCATGAGCAGTTCTTC	CASSVTSVHEQFF
-	TRBV28	TRBJ1-2	-	11	TGTGCCAGCAGGGGGCCGGAAGGCTACACCTTC	CASRGPEGYTF
TRBD1	TRBV27	TRBJ1-2	once	14	TGTGCCAGCAGTTTATATGCAGGGGGCTATGGCTACACCTTC	CASSLYAGGYGYTF
TRBD2	TRBV28	TRBJ2-7	-	15	TGTGCCAGCACGGGAAATAGCGGGGGCTCCTACGAGCAGTACTTC	CASTGNSGGSYEQYF
TRBD2	TRBV7-9	TRBJ2-7	-	16	TGTGCCAGCAGTCCTCCCGGGACTACCAGCTCCTACGAGCAGTACTTC	CASSPPGTTSSYEQYF
-	TRBV7-9	TRBJ1-2	-	15	TGTGCCAGCACTCTAGCCTCCAGGGGCTGGGATGGCTACACCTTC	CASTLASRGWDGYTF
TRBD2	TRBV30	TRBJ2-7	-	14	TGTGCCTTTTACGGGACTAGCGGGGCTTACGAGCAGTACTTC	CAFYGTSGAYEQYF
-	TRBV7-9	TRBJ2-5	-	12	TGTGCCAGCAGCTTACAGGGAGAGACCCAGTACTTC	CASSLQGETQYF
-	TRBV19	TRBJ2-2	-	15	TGTGCCAGTAGTATTCGACACCCGAACACCGGGGAGCTGTTTTTT	CASSIRHPNTGELFF
-	TRBV1	TRBJ2-1	once	16	TGCACCAGCAGCCAAGGAACTAGCGGCCCCTACAATGAGCAGTTCTTC	CTSSQGTSGPYNEQFF
-	TRBV4-1	TRBJ2-3	-	13	TGCGCCAGCAGCCGACAGGAAACAGATACGCAGTATTTT	CASSRQETDTQYF
TRBD1	TRBV7-9	TRBJ2-5	once	16	TGTGCCAGCAGCTACACAGGGGGCGACGGGCGCGAGACCCAGTACTTC	CASSYTGGDGRETQYF
TRBD1	TRBV27	TRBJ1-2	-	14	TGTGCCAGCAGTTTCGTGGGACAGGGAGTAGGCTACACCTTC	CASSFVGQGVGYTF
TRBD2	TRBV6-1	TRBJ2-3	once	16	TGTGCCAGCAGTGTGATAGCGGGAGGACTCACAGATACGCAGTATTTT	CASSVIAGGLTDTQYF
TRBD1	TRBV7-9	TRBJ1-1	-	17	TGTGCCAGCAGCCCGAGGGGGGAGACAGGGGCAAACACTGAAGCTTTCTTT	CASSPRGETGANTEAFF
TRBD1	TRBV7-2	TRBJ2-7	-	14	TGTGCCAGCAGCTACAGGGGGCGTACCGACGAGCAGTACTTC	CASSYRGRTDEQYF
-	TRBV2	TRBJ1-6	-	13	TGTGCCAGTAGAACGAAAGTTCGGTCACCCCTCCACTTT	CASRTKVRSPLHF
-	TRBV19	TRBJ1-2	-	12	TGTGCCAGTAGTATAGGAGAGGTTGGCTACACCTTC	CASSIGEVGYTF